The clone carrying this T cell receptor beta chain was seen a handful of times. The antigen is not known. This entry belongs to a study of blood T cells in healthy people across ages. PCR was performed a second time for roughly 6 to 12 cycles using a sample-barcoded 5' primer and a J-beta primer mix. Using its own MiXCR run on the 5' RACE reads, TCRdb lists one record per CDR3 protein. The sample holds around 990,000 distinct CDR3 sequences, roughly 24% seen once. Notes on the study in general: Researchers said unsorted PBMCs prevented a conclusive naive versus antigen-experienced comparison.

Isolated PBMCs totaled at least 6.5 million in each sample. In germline, CDR1 is DFQATT, CDR2 SNEGSKA (reference sequence). V lost 0 bases to trimming and J lost 7 bases; unmatched junction nucleotides: 6. This CDR3 comprises 15 residues. Separately, the same data were catalogued under a study of T cells of mothers and their children. That publication notes: Thymic selection, a shaping force on TCR recombination output, acts similarly in related and unrelated pairs. Slightly higher, non-significant overlap characterized related mother-child pairs relative to unrelated pairs.

The specimen sequenced was blood. This clonotype was sampled from a girl aged 2-10 years in good health. The V call is TRBV20-1, the J call TRBJ1-4, with 9 bases that match TRBD1. The CDR3 region has the DNA TGCAGTGCTAGAGAGGGGACAGGGAACCCTGAAAAACTGTTTTTT. This codes for CSAREGTGNPEKLFF.